The present T cell receptor beta chain was sequenced within a study of T cells in Graves' hyperthyroidism and ophthalmopathy. RNA transcripts served as the template for amplifying TCR beta CDR3 regions. Primed by the HTBI set, a first-round RT-PCR was run on the TCR CDR3. TCRdb analysed the multiplex PCR reads with MiXCR anew, one entry per CDR3 protein. The table has 75,000 to 100,000 distinct CDR3 sequences, about 40% seen once; the top ten hold 10%. Sequenced: peripheral blood or thyroid tissue (not recorded which). This TCR derives from a woman aged 25 to 39 with Graves' hyperthyroidism.

The CDR3 sequence is CASSLNDYGYTF. The CDR3 DNA follows: TGTGCCAGCAGTCTTAACGACTATGGCTACACCTTC. V is TRBV28 and J is TRBJ1-2; no definite D call. CDR3 length: 12 residues. Per the germline V gene, CDR1 is MDHEN and CDR2 is SYDVKM. Trimming removed 5 bases from V and 3 bases from J, with 7 bases in between.